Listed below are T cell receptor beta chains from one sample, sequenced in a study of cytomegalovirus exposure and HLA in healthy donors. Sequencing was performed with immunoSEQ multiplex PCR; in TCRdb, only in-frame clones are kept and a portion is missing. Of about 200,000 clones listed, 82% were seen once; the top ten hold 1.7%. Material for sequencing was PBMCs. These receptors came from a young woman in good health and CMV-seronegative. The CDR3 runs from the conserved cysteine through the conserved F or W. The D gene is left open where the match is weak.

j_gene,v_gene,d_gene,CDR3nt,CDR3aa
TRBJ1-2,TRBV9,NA,TGTGCCAGCAGCGTCGACGTGGGCAGAAACTATGGCTACACCTTC,CASSVDVGRNYGYTF
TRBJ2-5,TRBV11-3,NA,TGTGCCAGCAGCTTAGGGGGCAGTCAAGAGACCCAGTACTTC,CASSLGGSQETQYF
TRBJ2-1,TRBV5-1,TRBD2,TGCGCCAGCAGGGGACTAGCGGGAGTCAATGAGCAGTTCTTC,CASRGLAGVNEQFF
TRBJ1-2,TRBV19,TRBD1,TGTGCCAGTAGTTCAAGAACGACAGGGTTTAATGGCTACACCTTC,CASSSRTTGFNGYTF
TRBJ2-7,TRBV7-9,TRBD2,TGTTCCAGCAGCTTAGCGCAAAGCGGGGGGGGCTCCTACGAGCAGTACTTC,CSSSLAQSGGGSYEQYF
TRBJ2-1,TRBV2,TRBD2,TGTGCCAGCAGTCCGGAGCGGGGACCCTACAATGAGCAGTTCTTC,CASSPERGPYNEQFF
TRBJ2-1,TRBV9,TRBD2,TGTGCCAGCAGCGTTAATAGCGGGAATAACAATGAGCAGTTCTTC,CASSVNSGNNNEQFF
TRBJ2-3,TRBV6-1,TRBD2,TGTGCCAGCAGTGAAACTAGCGGCCCAGATACGCAGTATTTT,CASSETSGPDTQYF
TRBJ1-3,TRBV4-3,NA,TGCGCCAGCAGCCGGCTACAGGGTCAGGGAAACACCATATATTTT,CASSRLQGQGNTIYF
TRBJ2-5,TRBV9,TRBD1,TGTGCCAGCAGCGTGAGGGCGACAGGGGGCGCGAAGGAGACCCAGTACTTC,CASSVRATGGAKETQYF